This is a list of T cell receptor beta chains from one sample in a study of T cell repertoires in cytomegalovirus infection. A single record per CDR3 protein comes from TCRdb applying MiXCR to the reads. The repertoire holds 90,000 to 120,000 distinct CDR3 sequences, with 35% to 50% as singletons. These receptors are not linked to any known antigen. The specimen comprised CD8+ T cells from cultured PBMCs, sampled from culture after CMV antigen stimulation. These receptors were taken from a human donor in good health (CMV status not recorded). Some clones in this sample may be carry-over from other donors' samples. CDR3s include the opening cysteine and the closing phenylalanine or tryptophan. Fields, in order: D gene, J gene, clone size, V gene, CDR3 protein, CDR3 DNA. The D gene is left open where the match is weak. For some rows the clone size is stated as once, few or many, or as a class when expanded; others skip it.

>TRBD1|TRBJ1-2|many|TRBV7-9
CASTQAGGARGDGYTF
TGTGCCAGCACCCAGGCAGGGGGAGCGCGCGGAGATGGCTACACCTTC
>TRBD2|TRBJ2-2|many|TRBV4-2
CASSQPGGAGTGELFF
TGTGCCAGCAGCCAACCCGGGGGGGCGGGGACCGGGGAGCTGTTTTTT
>.|TRBJ2-1|few|TRBV5-1
CASSLESNEQFF
TGCGCCAGCAGCTTGGAGAGCAATGAGCAGTTCTTC
>.|TRBJ1-1|.|TRBV6-6
CASGALPNTEAFF
TGTGCCAGCGGGGCTTTGCCGAACACTGAAGCTTTCTTT
>TRBD1|TRBJ2-3|.|TRBV7-6
CASSPRTGGDTQYF
TGTGCCAGCAGCCCGCGGACAGGGGGAGATACGCAGTATTTT
>.|TRBJ2-1|few|TRBV7-9
CASSLPLGNEQFF
TGTGCCAGCAGCTTACCACTGGGAAACGAGCAGTTCTTC
>.|TRBJ1-1|.|TRBV11-1
CASSLESTEAFF
TGTGCCAGCAGCTTAGAAAGCACTGAAGCTTTCTTT
>TRBD2|TRBJ2-1|.|TRBV20-1
CSANRLLAGGPLDEQFF
TGCAGTGCTAACCGCCTCCTAGCGGGGGGGCCTTTGGATGAGCAGTTCTTC
>.|TRBJ1-2|.|TRBV28
CASSSGFSYGYTF
TGTGCCAGCAGCTCCGGGTTTTCCTATGGCTACACCTTC
>.|TRBJ2-1|.|TRBV5-8
CASSPGQLIDEQFF
TGTGCCAGCAGCCCCGGACAGCTGATCGATGAGCAGTTCTTC
>TRBD1|TRBJ1-6|few|TRBV6-5
CASSYSRTGGSPLHF
TGTGCCAGCAGTTACTCGCGGACAGGGGGCTCACCCCTCCACTTT
>.|TRBJ2-3|.|TRBV4-1
CASSPTRASTDTQYF
TGCGCCAGCAGCCCGACCCGTGCTAGCACAGATACGCAGTATTTT
>.|TRBJ2-1|.|TRBV28
CASSSLSQFSYNEQFF
TGTGCCAGCAGTTCGTTATCGCAATTCTCCTACAATGAGCAGTTCTTC
>TRBD2|TRBJ2-2|.|TRBV7-6
CASSLALDGTSGSHGELFF
TGTGCCAGCAGCTTAGCTTTGGATGGGACTAGCGGGTCCCACGGGGAGCTGTTTTTT
>.|TRBJ1-1|.|TRBV9
CASSPLGDTEAFF
TGTGCCAGCAGCCCCCTCGGGGACACTGAAGCTTTCTTT
>TRBD1|TRBJ2-1|.|TRBV2
CASSLNPGGGAVNEQFF
TGTGCCAGCAGTCTCAACCCAGGGGGCGGTGCGGTGAATGAGCAGTTCTTC
>.|TRBJ1-1|.|TRBV6-1
CASSQRSVTEAFF
TGTGCCAGCAGTCAACGCAGCGTCACTGAAGCTTTCTTT
>.|TRBJ1-3|few|TRBV5-1
CASSLGTDLPIYF
TGCGCCAGCAGCTTGGGGACAGACCTCCCCATATATTTT
>.|TRBJ1-1|few|TRBV24-1
CATSDRRGYEAFF
TGTGCCACCAGTGACCGGAGGGGGTATGAAGCTTTCTTT
>.|TRBJ1-4|.|TRBV19
CASSIILVDEKLFF
TGTGCCAGTAGTATTATTCTGGTGGATGAAAAACTGTTTTTT
>.|TRBJ2-7|.|TRBV27
CASSRTTGPAWEQYF
TGTGCCAGCAGTCGGACGACCGGGCCCGCCTGGGAGCAGTACTTC
>.|TRBJ1-1|many|TRBV5-4
CASSYRTGNTEAFF
TGTGCCAGCAGTTATCGGACGGGGAACACTGAAGCTTTCTTT
>.|TRBJ2-1|.|TRBV2
CASRKSGVHPYNEQFF
TGTGCCAGCAGAAAGTCAGGGGTTCACCCCTACAATGAGCAGTTCTTC
>.|TRBJ2-1|.|TRBV12-3/TRBV12-4
CASSLASINEQFF
TGTGCCAGCAGTTTGGCTAGCATCAATGAGCAGTTCTTC
>.|TRBJ2-3|few|TRBV4-1
CASSQRGPGTDTQYF
TGCGCCAGCAGCCAACGAGGGCCCGGCACAGATACGCAGTATTTT
>.|TRBJ2-1|.|TRBV4-1
CASSLLRGYGNNEQFF
TGCGCCAGCAGCCTCCTCCGTGGGTATGGTAACAATGAGCAGTTCTTC
>.|TRBJ1-1|once|TRBV6-2/TRBV6-3
CASTLKTNTEAFF
TGTGCCAGCACTTTAAAGACGAACACTGAAGCTTTCTTT
>.|TRBJ2-7|many|TRBV7-9
CASSLVREQYF
TGTGCCAGCAGCTTAGTCCGCGAGCAGTACTTC
>.|TRBJ2-3|.|TRBV5-1
CASSLGPHGERTVGDTQYF
TGCGCCAGCAGCTTGGGGCCCCACGGGGAACGTACAGTAGGAGATACGCAGTATTTT
>TRBD2|TRBJ2-1|.|TRBV28
CASSLGTSGGNEQFF
TGTGCCAGCAGTTTGGGGACTAGCGGGGGGAATGAGCAGTTCTTC
>.|TRBJ1-3|few|TRBV7-6
CAISVQGNTIYF
TGTGCCATCAGCGTCCAGGGTAACACCATATATTTT
>TRBD1|TRBJ1-6|few|TRBV7-9
CASSPGTGRDSPLHF
TGTGCCAGCAGCCCCGGGACAGGCCGAGATTCACCCCTCCACTTT
>TRBD1|TRBJ2-1|.|TRBV4-2
CASSQEIVPGGKDEQFF
TGTGCCAGCAGCCAAGAGATTGTGCCAGGGGGTAAAGATGAGCAGTTCTTC
>.|TRBJ2-6|.|TRBV7-6
CASSLVRGGLSGANVLTF
TGTGCCAGCAGCTTAGTCAGGGGTGGCTTATCTGGGGCCAACGTCCTGACTTTC
>TRBD1|TRBJ1-6|few|TRBV6-1
CASSARTKHRDRRSPLHF
TGTGCCAGCAGCGCACGAACCAAGCACCGGGACAGACGATCACCCCTCCACTTT
>TRBD2|TRBJ2-1|.|TRBV7-9
CASRLGASGGGSVNEQFF
TGTGCCAGCAGATTAGGGGCCAGCGGGGGGGGCTCGGTCAATGAGCAGTTCTTC
>.|TRBJ2-7|.|TRBV18
CASSPDTGPPEQYF
TGTGCCAGCTCACCAGATACCGGGCCTCCCGAGCAGTACTTC
>TRBD1|TRBJ1-1|.|TRBV12-3/TRBV12-4
CASRDRGETEAFF
TGTGCCAGCAGAGACAGGGGGGAAACTGAAGCTTTCTTT
>TRBD2|TRBJ2-2|.|TRBV7-8
CASSGSGLAGGFTGELFF
TGTGCCAGCAGCGGTAGTGGACTAGCGGGGGGTTTCACCGGGGAGCTGTTTTTT
>.|TRBJ1-1|.|TRBV27
CASSLLTAMNTEAFF
TGTGCCAGCAGTTTATTGACAGCGATGAACACTGAAGCTTTCTTT
>TRBD2|TRBJ2-1|few|TRBV6-2/TRBV6-3
CASRFSVSGGFEQFF
TGTGCCAGCAGGTTCAGTGTTAGCGGGGGGTTTGAGCAGTTCTTC
>.|TRBJ2-5|.|TRBV5-6
CASSPGSAQETQYF
TGTGCCAGCAGTCCGGGGAGTGCACAAGAGACCCAGTACTTC
>.|TRBJ1-5|.|TRBV7-8
CASSTGLDQPQHF
TGTGCCAGCAGCACGGGACTCGATCAGCCCCAGCATTTT
>.|TRBJ2-7|many|TRBV25-1
CASSEWGYNSYEQYF
TGTGCCAGCAGTGAATGGGGATATAATTCCTACGAGCAGTACTTC
>.|TRBJ2-7|.|TRBV28
CASSENLGSPYEQYF
TGTGCCAGCAGTGAAAACTTGGGGTCCCCCTACGAGCAGTACTTC
>TRBD2|TRBJ2-3|.|TRBV28
CASSPGTSGAMTDTQYF
TGTGCCAGCAGTCCCGGGACTAGCGGGGCGATGACAGATACGCAGTATTTT
>TRBD1|TRBJ1-2|.|TRBV27
CASSQGAPSLNYGYTF
TGTGCCAGCAGTCAGGGGGCCCCATCTTTAAACTATGGCTACACCTTC
>TRBD1|TRBJ2-7|many|TRBV6-1
CASTSTGVFHEQYF
TGTGCCAGCACCTCGACAGGGGTATTCCACGAGCAGTACTTC